The entry below describes one TCR beta chain. The antigen remains undetermined. Per germline, CDR1 SGHTA and CDR2 FQGTGA. V was clipped by 2 bases and J by 4 bases, with 10 bases between them. The CDR3 has 14 residues. Template material for amplifying TCR beta CDR3 regions consisted of RNA transcripts. During a first-round RT-PCR of the TCR CDR3, the HTBI primer set was used. TCRdb used MiXCR to reprocess the multiplex PCR reads, holding one entry per CDR3 protein. Of hundreds of thousands of distinct CDR3 sequences listed, approximately 14% are singletons. These data originate in a study of T cells in Graves' hyperthyroidism and ophthalmopathy. Notes on the study in general: The model anticipated ophthalmopathy a median approximately 6.6 months pre-onset. Ophthalmopathy was told apart from stable hyperthyroidism by a 13 V-J model.

V and J are TRBV7-3 and TRBJ2-3; D gene unclear. The TCR was taken from a woman between 18 and 29 years old with Graves' hyperthyroidism. Sequenced: blood. Here the CDR3 DNA reads TGTGCCAGCAGCTTACAACCCGTCCCAGATACGCAGTATTTT. It codes for CASSLQPVPDTQYF. The full variable domain, in which reference TRBV7-3 and TRBJ2-3 provide the parts outside the CDR3, is GAGVSQTPSNKVTEKGKYVELRCDPISGHTALYWYRQSLGQGPEFLIYFQGTGAADDSGLPNDRFFAVRPEGSVSTLKIQRTERGDSAVYLCASSLQPVPDTQYFGPGTRLTVL.